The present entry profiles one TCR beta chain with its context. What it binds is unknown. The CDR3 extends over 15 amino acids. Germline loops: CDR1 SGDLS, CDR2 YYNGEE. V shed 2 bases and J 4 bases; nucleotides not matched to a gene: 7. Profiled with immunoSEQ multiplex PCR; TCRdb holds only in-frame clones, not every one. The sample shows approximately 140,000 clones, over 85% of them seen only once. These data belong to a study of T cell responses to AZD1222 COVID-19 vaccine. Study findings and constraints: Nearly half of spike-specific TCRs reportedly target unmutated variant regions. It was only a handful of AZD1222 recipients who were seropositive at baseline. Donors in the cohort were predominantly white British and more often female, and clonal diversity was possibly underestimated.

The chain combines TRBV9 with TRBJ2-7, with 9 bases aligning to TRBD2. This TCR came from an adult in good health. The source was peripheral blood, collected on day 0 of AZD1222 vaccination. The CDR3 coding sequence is TGTGCCAGCAGCGTGGGTAGCGGGAGTCTGTACGAGCAGTACTTC. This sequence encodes CASSVGSGSLYEQYF.